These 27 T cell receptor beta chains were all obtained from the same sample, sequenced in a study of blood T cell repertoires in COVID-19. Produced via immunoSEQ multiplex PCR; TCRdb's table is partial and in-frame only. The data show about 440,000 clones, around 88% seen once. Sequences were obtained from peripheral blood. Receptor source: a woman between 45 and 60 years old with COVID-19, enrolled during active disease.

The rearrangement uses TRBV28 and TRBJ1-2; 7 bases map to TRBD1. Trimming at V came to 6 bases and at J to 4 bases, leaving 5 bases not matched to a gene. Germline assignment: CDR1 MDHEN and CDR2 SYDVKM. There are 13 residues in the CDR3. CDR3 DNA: TGTGCCAGCAGCCCAGACAGGGCCTATGGCTACACCTTC. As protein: CASSPDRAYGYTF.

For the CDR3, the DNA is TGTGCCAGCAGCTTAGTGAGGGCGGGGCGGTACAATGAGCAGTTCTTC. It specifies CASSLVRAGRYNEQFF. V is TRBV7-8 and J is TRBJ2-1, with D maybe TRBD2 (6 bases). The CDR3 loop spans 16 amino acids. Trimming pared 1 base from V and 4 bases from J, leaving 14 bases between. CDR1 SGHVS and CDR2 FQNEAQ come from the germline V gene.

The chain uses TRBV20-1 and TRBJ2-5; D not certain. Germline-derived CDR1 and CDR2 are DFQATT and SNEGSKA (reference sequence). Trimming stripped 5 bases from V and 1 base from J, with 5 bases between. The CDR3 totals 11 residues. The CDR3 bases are TGCAGTGCTTCCCTCCAAGAGACCCAGTACTTC. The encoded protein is CSASLQETQYF.

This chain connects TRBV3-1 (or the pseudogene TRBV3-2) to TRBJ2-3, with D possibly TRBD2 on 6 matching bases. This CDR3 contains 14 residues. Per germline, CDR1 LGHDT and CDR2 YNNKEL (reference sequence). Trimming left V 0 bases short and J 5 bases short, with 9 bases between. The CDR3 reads CASSQDLGGDTQYF. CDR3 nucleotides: TGTGCCAGCAGCCAAGATTTGGGGGGAGATACGCAGTATTTT.

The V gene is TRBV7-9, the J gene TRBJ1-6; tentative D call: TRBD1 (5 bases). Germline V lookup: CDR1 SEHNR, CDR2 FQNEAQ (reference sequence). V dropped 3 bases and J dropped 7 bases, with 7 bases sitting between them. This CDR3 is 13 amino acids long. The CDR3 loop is CASSFRGNSPLHF. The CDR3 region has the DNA TGTGCCAGCAGCTTTCGGGGGAATTCACCCCTCCACTTT.

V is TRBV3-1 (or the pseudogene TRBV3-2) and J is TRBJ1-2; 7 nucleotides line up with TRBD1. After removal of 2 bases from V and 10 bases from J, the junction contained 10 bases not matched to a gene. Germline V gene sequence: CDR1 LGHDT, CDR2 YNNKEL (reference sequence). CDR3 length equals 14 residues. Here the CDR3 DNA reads TGTGCCAGCAGCCAACTTACTCGAGACAGGGACTACACCTTC. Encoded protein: CASSQLTRDRDYTF.

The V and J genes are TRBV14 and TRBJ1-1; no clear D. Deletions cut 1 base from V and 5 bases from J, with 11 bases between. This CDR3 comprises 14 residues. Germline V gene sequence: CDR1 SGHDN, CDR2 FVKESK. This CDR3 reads CASSQGEVVTEAFF. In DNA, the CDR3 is TGTGCCAGCAGCCAAGGAGAGGTGGTGACTGAAGCTTTCTTT.

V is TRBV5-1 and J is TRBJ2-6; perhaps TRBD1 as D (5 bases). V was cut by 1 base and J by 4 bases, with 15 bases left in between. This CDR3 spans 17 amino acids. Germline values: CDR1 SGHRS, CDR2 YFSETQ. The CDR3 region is CASSLLGVGSGANVLTF. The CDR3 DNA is TGCGCCAGCAGCTTGTTAGGGGTAGGGTCCGGGGCCAACGTCCTGACTTTC.

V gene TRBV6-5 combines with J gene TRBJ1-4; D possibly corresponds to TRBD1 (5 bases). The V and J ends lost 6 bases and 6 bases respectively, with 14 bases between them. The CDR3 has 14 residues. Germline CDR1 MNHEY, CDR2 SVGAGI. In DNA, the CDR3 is TGTGCCAGCAGCTCAGGGATCATGCATGAAAAACTGTTTTTT. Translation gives CASSSGIMHEKLFF.

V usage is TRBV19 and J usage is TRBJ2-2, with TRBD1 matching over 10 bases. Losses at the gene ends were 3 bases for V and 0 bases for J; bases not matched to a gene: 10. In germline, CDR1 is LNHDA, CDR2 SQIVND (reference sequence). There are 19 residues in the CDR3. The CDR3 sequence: CASSMANPGQGSNTGELFF. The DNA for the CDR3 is TGTGCCAGTAGTATGGCTAATCCGGGACAGGGGTCGAACACCGGGGAGCTGTTTTTT.

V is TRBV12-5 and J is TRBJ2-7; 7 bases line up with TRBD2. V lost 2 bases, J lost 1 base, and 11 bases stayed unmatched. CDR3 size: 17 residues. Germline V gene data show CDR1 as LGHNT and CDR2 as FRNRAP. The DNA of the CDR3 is TGTGCTAGTGGTTTGAGGAGTGAGGGGCGGGGGTCCTACGAGCAGTACTTC. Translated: CASGLRSEGRGSYEQYF.

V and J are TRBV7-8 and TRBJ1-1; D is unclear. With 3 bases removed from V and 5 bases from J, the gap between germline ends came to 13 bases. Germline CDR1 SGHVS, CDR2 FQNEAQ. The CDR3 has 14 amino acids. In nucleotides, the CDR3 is TGTGCCAGCAGCTTCGCGGGTCCTGGGACTGAAGCTTTCTTT. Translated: CASSFAGPGTEAFF.

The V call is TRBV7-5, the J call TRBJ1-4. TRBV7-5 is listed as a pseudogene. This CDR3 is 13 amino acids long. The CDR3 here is CASSLRLGERMFF. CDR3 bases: TGTGCCAGCAGCTTGCGCCTGGGAGAAAGGATGTTTTTT.

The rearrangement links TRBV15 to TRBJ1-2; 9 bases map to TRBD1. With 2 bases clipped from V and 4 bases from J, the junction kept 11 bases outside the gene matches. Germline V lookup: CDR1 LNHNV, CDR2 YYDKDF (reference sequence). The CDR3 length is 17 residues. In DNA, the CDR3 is TGTGCCACCAGCAGATCCGGACAGGGGAAAGAGATCTATGGCTACACCTTC. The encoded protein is CATSRSGQGKEIYGYTF. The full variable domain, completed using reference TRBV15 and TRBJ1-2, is DAMVIQNPRYQVTQFGKPVTLSCSQTLNHNVMYWYQQKSSQAPKLLFHYYDKDFNNEADTPDNFQSRRPNTSFCFLDIRSPGLGDTAMYLCATSRSGQGKEIYGYTFGSGTRLTVV.

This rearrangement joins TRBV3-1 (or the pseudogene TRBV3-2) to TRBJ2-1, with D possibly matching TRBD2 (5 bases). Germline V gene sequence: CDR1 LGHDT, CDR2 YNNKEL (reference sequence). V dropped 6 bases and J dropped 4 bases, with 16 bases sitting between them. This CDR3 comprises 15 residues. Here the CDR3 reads CASSGGRVSYNEQFF. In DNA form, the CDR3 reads TGTGCCAGCAGTGGAGGAAGGGTTTCATACAATGAGCAGTTCTTC.

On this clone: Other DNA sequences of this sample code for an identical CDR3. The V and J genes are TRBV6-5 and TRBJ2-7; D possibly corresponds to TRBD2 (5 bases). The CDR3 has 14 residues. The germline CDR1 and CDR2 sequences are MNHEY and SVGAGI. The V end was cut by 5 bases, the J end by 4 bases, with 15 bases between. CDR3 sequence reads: CASSNGDSSYEQYF. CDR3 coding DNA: TGTGCCAGCAGTAACGGGGATTCCTCATACGAGCAGTACTTC.

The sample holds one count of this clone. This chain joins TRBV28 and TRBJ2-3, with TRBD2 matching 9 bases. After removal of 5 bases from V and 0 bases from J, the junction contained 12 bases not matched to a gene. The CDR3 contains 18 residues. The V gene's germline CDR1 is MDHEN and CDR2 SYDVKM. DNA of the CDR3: TGTGCCAGCAGTCCACGACTGCAAGCGGGGGGCAGCACAGATACGCAGTATTTT. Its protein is CASSPRLQAGGSTDTQYF.

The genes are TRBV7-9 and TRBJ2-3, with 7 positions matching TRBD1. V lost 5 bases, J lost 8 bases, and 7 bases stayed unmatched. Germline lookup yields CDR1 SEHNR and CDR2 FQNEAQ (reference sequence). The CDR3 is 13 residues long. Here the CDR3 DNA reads TGTGCCAGCAGCCCCCGGGACAGCGGTACGCAGTATTTT. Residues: CASSPRDSGTQYF.

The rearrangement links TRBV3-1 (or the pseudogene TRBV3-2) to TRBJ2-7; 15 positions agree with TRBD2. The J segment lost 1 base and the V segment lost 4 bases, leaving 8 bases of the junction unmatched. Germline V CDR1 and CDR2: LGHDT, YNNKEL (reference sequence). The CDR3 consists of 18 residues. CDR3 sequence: CASSRGLAGGLSSYEQYF. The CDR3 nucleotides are TGTGCCAGCAGCCGGGGACTAGCGGGGGGTCTGTCTTCCTACGAGCAGTACTTC.

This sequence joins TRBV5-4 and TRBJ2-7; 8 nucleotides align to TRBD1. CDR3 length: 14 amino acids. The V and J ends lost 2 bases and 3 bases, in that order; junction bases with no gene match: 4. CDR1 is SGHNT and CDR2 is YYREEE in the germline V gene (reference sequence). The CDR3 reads CASSFGQGGYEQYF. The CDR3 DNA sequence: TGTGCCAGCAGCTTCGGACAGGGTGGCTACGAGCAGTACTTC. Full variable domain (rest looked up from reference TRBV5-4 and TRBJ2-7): ETGVTQSPTHLIKTRGQQVTLRCSSQSGHNTVSWYQQALGQGPQFIFQYYREEENGRGNFPPRFSGLQFPNYSSELNVNALELDDSALYLCASSFGQGGYEQYFGPGTRLTVT.

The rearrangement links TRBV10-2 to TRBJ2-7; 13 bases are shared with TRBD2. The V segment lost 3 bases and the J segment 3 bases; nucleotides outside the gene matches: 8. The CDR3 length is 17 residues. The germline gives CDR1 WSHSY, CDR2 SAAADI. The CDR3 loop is CASSDSELAGGSYEQYF. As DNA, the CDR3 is TGCGCCAGCAGTGATTCTGAACTAGCGGGGGGGAGCTACGAGCAGTACTTC.

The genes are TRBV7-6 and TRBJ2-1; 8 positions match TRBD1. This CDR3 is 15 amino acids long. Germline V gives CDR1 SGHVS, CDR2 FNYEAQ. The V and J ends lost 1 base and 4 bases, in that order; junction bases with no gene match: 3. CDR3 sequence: CASSLGTGLYNEQFF. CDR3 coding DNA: TGTGCCAGCAGCTTAGGGACAGGGTTGTACAATGAGCAGTTCTTC. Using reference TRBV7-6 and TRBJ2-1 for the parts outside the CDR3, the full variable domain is GAGVSQSPRYKVTKRGQDVALRCDPISGHVSLYWYRQALGQGPEFLTYFNYEAQQDKSGLPNDRFSAERPEGSISTLTIQRTEQRDSAMYRCASSLGTGLYNEQFFGPGTRLTVL.

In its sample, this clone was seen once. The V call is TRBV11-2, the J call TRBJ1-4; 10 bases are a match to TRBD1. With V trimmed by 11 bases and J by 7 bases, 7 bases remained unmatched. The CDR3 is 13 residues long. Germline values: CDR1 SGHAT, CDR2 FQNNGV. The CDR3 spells CAVADRGFEKLFF. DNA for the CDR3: TGTGCCGTCGCGGACAGGGGGTTTGAAAAACTGTTTTTT.

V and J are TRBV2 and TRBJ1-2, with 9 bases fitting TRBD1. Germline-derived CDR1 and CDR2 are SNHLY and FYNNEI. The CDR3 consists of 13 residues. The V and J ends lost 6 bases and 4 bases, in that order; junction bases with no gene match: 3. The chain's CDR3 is CASRGTGIYGYTF. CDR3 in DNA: TGTGCCAGCAGGGGGACAGGGATCTATGGCTACACCTTC.

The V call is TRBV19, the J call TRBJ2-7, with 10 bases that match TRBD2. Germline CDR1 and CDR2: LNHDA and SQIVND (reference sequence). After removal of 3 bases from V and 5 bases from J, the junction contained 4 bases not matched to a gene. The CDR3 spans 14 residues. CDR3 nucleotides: TGTGCCAGTAGTATTAGCGGGGGGACAGACGAGCAGTACTTC. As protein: CASSISGGTDEQYF.

The CDR3 DNA is TGTGCCAGCAGTGGCCATCCTACCGGGACAGGAGGGCCTGCAACTAATGAAAAACTGTTTTTT. Translating it yields CASSGHPTGTGGPATNEKLFF. The genes are TRBV2 and TRBJ1-4; 8 nucleotides align to TRBD1. V was clipped by 4 bases and J by 0 bases; unmatched bases: 19. CDR1 and CDR2 from the germline V gene are SNHLY and FYNNEI. The CDR3 runs to 21 residues.

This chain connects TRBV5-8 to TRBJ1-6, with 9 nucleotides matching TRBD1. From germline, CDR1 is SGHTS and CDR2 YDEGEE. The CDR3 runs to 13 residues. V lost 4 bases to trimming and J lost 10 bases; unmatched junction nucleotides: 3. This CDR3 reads CASSGTGRSPLHF. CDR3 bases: TGTGCCAGCAGCGGGACAGGGAGATCACCCCTCCACTTT.